The rows below give T cell receptor beta chains drawn from one sample of a study of yellow fever vaccine responses in identical twins. Via MiXCR, TCRdb re-called the RT-PCR reads, giving one row per CDR3 protein. This table has 30,000 to 35,000 distinct CDR3 sequences, about 63% appearing once. The sequenced sample was T cells from blood (PBMCs), unsorted or a sorted subset (not recorded which), obtained before or after yellow fever vaccination (not recorded which). Receptors originate from a woman aged 18-30 years who received the yellow fever vaccine. The CDR3 runs from the conserved cysteine through the conserved F or W. The D gene is left open where the match is weak. Not every row has a clone size; where given, it reads once, few, many or a size class.

v_gene	j_gene	d_gene	abundance	CDR3nt	CDR3aa
TRBV18	TRBJ2-1	TRBD2	few	TGTGCCAGCTCACCACCGGCGGGGGGCAACTACAATGAGCAGTTCTTC	CASSPPAGGNYNEQFF
TRBV5-5	TRBJ2-2	.	.	TGTGCCAGCAGCTTGGGGGGGAACACCGGGGAGCTGTTTTTT	CASSLGGNTGELFF
TRBV5-1	TRBJ1-1	.	few	TGCGCCAGCAGCCACGACAGAGGTAACACTGAAGCTTTCTTT	CASSHDRGNTEAFF
TRBV14	TRBJ2-6	.	few	TGTGCCAGCAGCCAAGGTTGGGACTCTGGGGCCAACGTCCTGACTTTC	CASSQGWDSGANVLTF
TRBV19	TRBJ2-3	.	.	TGTGCCAGTAGTATAGGAGAACACCGGAGGGCTACGCAGTATTTT	CASSIGEHRRATQYF
TRBV24-1	TRBJ2-7	.	few	TGTGCCACCAGTCACAGGGATCGAGGCGAGCAGTACTTC	CATSHRDRGEQYF
TRBV11-1	TRBJ2-1	TRBD2	.	TGTGCCAGCAGCTTAACGGGGGGGGGCCGCTATGAGCAGTTCTTC	CASSLTGGGRYEQFF
TRBV11-2	TRBJ2-1	.	.	TGTGCCAGCAGCCTTGGACAGTACAATGAGCAGTTCTTC	CASSLGQYNEQFF
TRBV5-1	TRBJ2-1	TRBD2	.	TGCGCCAGCAGCTCACTAGCGGGAGATATCTACAATGAGCAGTTCTTC	CASSSLAGDIYNEQFF
TRBV18	TRBJ2-3	.	.	TGTGCCAGCTCACCACCGGGGACCGGGGATACGCAGTATTTT	CASSPPGTGDTQYF
TRBV2	TRBJ2-3	.	once	TGTGCCAGCAGTGAGTGGGGCGCCACAGATACGCAGTATTTT	CASSEWGATDTQYF
TRBV19	TRBJ2-2	.	few	TGTGCCAGTAGTATAGACAGGGGTGGATTCGGGGAGCTGTTTTTT	CASSIDRGGFGELFF
TRBV28	TRBJ2-7	TRBD1	.	TGTGCCAGCAGTCTCCCCGTGACAGGGCTTCTTACCTACGAGCAGTACTTC	CASSLPVTGLLTYEQYF
TRBV11-1	TRBJ2-1	TRBD2	.	TGTGCCAGCACGAAAACTAGCGCTATAAATGAGCAGTTCTTC	CASTKTSAINEQFF
TRBV28	TRBJ2-1	TRBD2	few	TGTGCCAGCAGTTTGGGGGGACTAGCGGGTAATGAGCAGTTCTTC	CASSLGGLAGNEQFF
TRBV11-3	TRBJ2-2	.	.	TGTGCCAGCAGCCCCTGGGGCAGGATGAACACCGGGGAGCTGTTTTTT	CASSPWGRMNTGELFF
TRBV11-2	TRBJ2-1	TRBD2	.	TGTGCCAGCAGCCCGGAACTAGCGCGATACAATGAGCAGTTCTTC	CASSPELARYNEQFF
TRBV10-1	TRBJ1-1	TRBD1	.	TGCGCCAGCAGTGATCTCTCCAGGGGGCCGGTGACTGAAGCTTTCTTT	CASSDLSRGPVTEAFF
TRBV2	TRBJ1-4	.	few	TGTGCCAGCAGTGAAAAAGGGTGGAAGGCTCCCTCTAATGAAAAACTGTTTTTT	CASSEKGWKAPSNEKLFF
TRBV4-2	TRBJ2-5	.	.	TGTGCCAGCAGCAGGGACGGAGGGCTGGAGACCCAGTACTTC	CASSRDGGLETQYF
TRBV10-3	TRBJ2-1	TRBD2	.	TGTGCCATCAGTCGCGCCGGCGGGAGTAAGAATGAGCAGTTCTTC	CAISRAGGSKNEQFF
TRBV10-3	TRBJ2-1	.	once	TGTGCCACCCGGTCGGGGACCAGCTCCTACAATGAGCAGTTCTTC	CATRSGTSSYNEQFF
TRBV7-9	TRBJ2-7	TRBD2	few	TGTGCCAGCAGCCATAAACTAGCGGGAGACACCTACGAGCAGTACTTC	CASSHKLAGDTYEQYF
TRBV2	TRBJ2-5	.	.	TGTGCCAGCACCGGATGGGTCAACCTGGGGGAGACCCAGTACTTC	CASTGWVNLGETQYF
TRBV7-3	TRBJ2-7	.	.	TGTGCCAGCAGCTTAATAGGGGACACCGGTTACGAGCAGTACTTC	CASSLIGDTGYEQYF
TRBV4-1	TRBJ2-3	TRBD2	.	TGCGCCACCGCGAGCGGGAGGGTTACCACAGATACGCAGTATTTT	CATASGRVTTDTQYF
TRBV19	TRBJ1-1	.	.	TGTGCCAGTAGTATAGGGTGGCAGCTGAACACTGAAGCTTTCTTT	CASSIGWQLNTEAFF
TRBV10-3	TRBJ2-7	TRBD2	.	TGTGCCATCAGTGAGAGTACAGCGGGAGGAACCTACGAGCAGTACTTC	CAISESTAGGTYEQYF
TRBV12-5	TRBJ2-2	.	few	TGTGCTAGTGGTTTGGACGGGGAGCTGTTTTTT	CASGLDGELFF
TRBV13	TRBJ2-6	.	.	TGTGCCAGCAGCGTAACTGGGGCCAACGTCCTGACTTTC	CASSVTGANVLTF
TRBV18	TRBJ1-5	TRBD1	.	TGTGCCAGCTCGTCACGGAACAGGGGGAAGCAGCCCCAGCATTTT	CASSSRNRGKQPQHF
TRBV29-1	TRBJ1-1	.	.	TGCAGCGTTGAGGGGGTCGGGAACACTGAAGCTTTCTTT	CSVEGVGNTEAFF
TRBV10-3	TRBJ2-5	TRBD1	.	TGTGCCATCAGTCCTTCAACGACAGGGGGCAGGGAGACCCAGTACTTC	CAISPSTTGGRETQYF
TRBV11-1	TRBJ2-7	.	.	TGTGCCAGCAGCCTAGCTCTGGTGTCCTACGAGCAGTACTTC	CASSLALVSYEQYF
TRBV12-3/TRBV12-4	TRBJ2-3	.	.	TGTGCCAGCAGTTTAACGGGGGTCAGGACAGATACGCAGTATTTT	CASSLTGVRTDTQYF
TRBV11-2	TRBJ1-6	.	once	TGTGCCAGCAGAAGACAGGTCCAGGGGAATTCACCCCTCCACTTT	CASRRQVQGNSPLHF
TRBV9	TRBJ2-1	.	.	TGTGCCAGCAGCGTAGTGGCAGGTGAGCAGTTCTTC	CASSVVAGEQFF
TRBV24-1	TRBJ2-7	TRBD2	.	TGTGCCACCAAGGGTGGTGCGGGAGCGTCCTACGAGCAGTACTTC	CATKGGAGASYEQYF
TRBV2	TRBJ2-5	.	.	TGTGCCAGCAGTGAGGCACGGGACCAAGAGACCCAGTACTTC	CASSEARDQETQYF
TRBV7-6	TRBJ1-2	TRBD1	few	TGTGCCAGCAGCTTAGACAGGGGGGCACACTATGGCTACACCTTC	CASSLDRGAHYGYTF
TRBV2	TRBJ2-6	.	.	TGTGCCAGCAGTGTGAGACAGGTGACCGGGGCCAACGTCCTGACTTTC	CASSVRQVTGANVLTF
TRBV20-1	TRBJ2-3	TRBD2	medium-sized	TGCAGTGCTGGTAGACTAGCGGGAGTGGGAGATACGCAGTATTTT	CSAGRLAGVGDTQYF
TRBV6-1	TRBJ2-1	TRBD2	.	TGTGCCAGCAGCCCGGGAGGACGACTAAACCCCTTCTACAATGAGCAGTTCTTC	CASSPGGRLNPFYNEQFF
TRBV15	TRBJ1-5	.	.	TGTGCCACCAGCAGAGAGGCGGGACAGCCCCAGCATTTT	CATSREAGQPQHF
TRBV4-1	TRBJ1-5	TRBD1	.	TGCGCCAGCAGCCAATCCGGGACAGGGAATGATCAGCCCCAGCATTTT	CASSQSGTGNDQPQHF
TRBV18	TRBJ2-5	TRBD2	.	TGTGCCAGCTCACCTAAAGCGGGAGAAGGGTTAGAAGAGACCCAGTACTTC	CASSPKAGEGLEETQYF
TRBV2	TRBJ2-4	.	.	TGTGCCAGCAGTGTTGGTTGGGGGAACATTCAGTACTTC	CASSVGWGNIQYF
TRBV11-2	TRBJ2-7	TRBD2	.	TGTGCCAGCGGGCTGGCGGGAGTCGGCTTTTACGAGCAGTACTTC	CASGLAGVGFYEQYF
TRBV27	TRBJ1-2	.	few	TGTGCCAGCAGTTTCCGGGAGGACGGCTATAACTATGGCTACACCTTC	CASSFREDGYNYGYTF
TRBV28	TRBJ2-3	TRBD2	.	TGTGCCAGCAGTTTCTTTCCTGGGGCTAGCGGGTACAGCACAGATACGCAGTATTTT	CASSFFPGASGYSTDTQYF
TRBV20-1	TRBJ2-1	TRBD2	.	TGCAGTGCTAGAGATGTTTCCGGGAGGGCCCTCAATGAGCAGTTCTTC	CSARDVSGRALNEQFF
TRBV4-2	TRBJ2-1	TRBD1	.	TGTGCCAGCAGCCAAGAGACAGGGGCCTTTAATGAGCAGTTCTTC	CASSQETGAFNEQFF
TRBV4-2	TRBJ2-1	TRBD2	.	TGTGCCAGCAGCCAAGGAAGCGGGGCGAGCTCCTACAATGAGCAGTTCTTC	CASSQGSGASSYNEQFF